This T cell receptor beta chain was identified in a study of CD8+ T cells in alopecia areata. Regarding the study as a whole: Expanded CD8+ clones among the top 100, as well as scalp clonality, were significantly decreased by tofacitinib.

Treatment specified: oral pan-JAK inhibitor, 5-10 mg twice daily. The sorting of PBMCs gave CD4+ and CD8+ T cells. RNA extraction was followed by reverse transcription into cDNA, which acted as the sequencing template. Only in-frame clones appear in the TCRdb table, and some are missing; sequencing was by immunoSEQ multiplex PCR. The table lists roughly 280,000 clones, over 45% of them singletons. The CDR3 spans 15 residues. Germline V gene data show CDR1 as MNHEY and CDR2 as SVGAGI. Trimming at V came to 2 bases and at J to 5 bases, leaving 5 bases not matched to a gene. The sample holds a few counts of this clone. Its antigen is as yet unknown.

This material consisted of CD4+ T cells sorted from blood, taken around week 54, from a patient treated with tofacitinib. This chain links TRBV6-5 with TRBJ1-1, with 10 bases identical to TRBD1. The receptor was derived from a human donor with alopecia areata. The CDR3: CASSYGGQGMTEAFF. In DNA, the CDR3 is TGTGCCAGCAGTTACGGGGGACAGGGGATGACTGAAGCTTTCTTT.